These 17 T cell receptor beta chains came from one sample sequenced in a study of blood T cell repertoires in COVID-19. TCRdb's copy holds only in-frame clones and misses some; the assay was immunoSEQ multiplex PCR. The sample lists about 150,000 clones; roughly 80% were seen once. The sample comprised peripheral blood. The receptor set was obtained from a woman aged 55-75 years with COVID-19, enrolled during active disease.

This clone has a handful of counts. The chain combines TRBV4-1 with TRBJ1-2; unclear D gene. CDR3 length equals 15 residues. The germline gives CDR1 MGHRA, CDR2 YSYEKL. The ends were cut back, 1 base at V and 0 bases at J, with 9 bases in the middle. Here the CDR3 reads CASSQADIANYGYTF. The CDR3 DNA follows: TGCGCCAGCAGCCAAGCCGATATAGCTAACTATGGCTACACCTTC.

This clone came up once. This chain links TRBV5-1 with TRBJ2-7; 7 nucleotides line up with TRBD1. The CDR3 loop spans 15 amino acids. Germline V lookup: CDR1 SGHRS, CDR2 YFSETQ. J lost 9 bases, V lost 4 bases, and 16 bases had no gene match. The CDR3 is CASSASDRAASGQYF. The CDR3 nucleotides read TGCGCCAGCAGCGCGTCCGACAGGGCGGCTTCTGGGCAGTACTTC.

The chain uses TRBV7-8 and TRBJ1-6; D is unclear. Trimming removed 9 bases at V and 9 bases at J, with 21 bases between. Per the germline V gene, CDR1 is SGHVS and CDR2 is FQNEAQ. The CDR3 has 15 amino acids. The CDR3 DNA follows: TGTGCCAGTACTTTGGACGGGGAAATAAGTTCACCCCTCCACTTT. This codes for CASTLDGEISSPLHF.

V gene TRBV27 combines with J gene TRBJ1-5, with D perhaps matching TRBD1 (5 bases). The germline V and J ends were trimmed by 6 bases and 4 bases, with 13 bases remaining between them. The CDR3 is made up of 14 amino acids. The germline CDR1 and CDR2 sequences are MNHEY and SMNVEV (reference sequence). CDR3 sequence (DNA): TGTGCCAGCAGCAGACCCGGGGGGAATCAGCCCCAGCATTTT. Protein product: CASSRPGGNQPQHF.

The CDR3 is CASSQGLSTETQYF. Written as DNA, the CDR3 is TGTGCCAGCAGTCAGGGACTCTCGACAGAGACCCAGTACTTC. The genes are TRBV5-8 and TRBJ2-5; TRBD2 is a possible D gene (6 bases). Per the germline V gene, CDR1 is SGHTS and CDR2 is YDEGEE. V shed 5 bases and J shed 4 bases, with 15 bases lying between them. The CDR3 runs 14 residues.

This clone came up once. V and J are TRBV18 and TRBJ1-3; 9 bases are shared with TRBD1. Germline trimming cut 2 bases from V and 2 bases from J; bases unmatched to any gene: 7. CDR1 and CDR2 from the germline V gene are KGHSH and LQKENI. This CDR3 comprises 17 residues. CDR3 sequence (DNA): TGTGCCAGCTCACCATCACAGGGGGCTTCTACTGGAAACACCATATATTTT. Its protein product is CASSPSQGASTGNTIYF. The whole variable domain, remainder taken from reference TRBV18 and TRBJ1-3, is NAGVMQNPRHLVRRRGQEARLRCSPMKGHSHVYWYRQLPEEGLKFMVYLQKENIIDESGMPKERFSAEFPKEGPSILRIQQVVRGDSAAYFCASSPSQGASTGNTIYFGEGSWLTVV.

V is TRBV4-1 and J is TRBJ1-5; a weak D match, TRBD1 (5 bases). V lost 1 base to trimming and J lost 4 bases, with 11 bases between them. The CDR3 sequence is 15 residues long. CDR1 is MGHRA, CDR2 YSYEKL, per germline. CDR3 region: CASSQGDLINQPQHF. For the CDR3, the DNA is TGCGCCAGCAGCCAAGGGGACTTAATAAATCAGCCCCAGCATTTT.

This sequence joins TRBV5-1 and TRBJ2-5; 9 bases match TRBD2. The germline V gene has CDR1 SGHRS and CDR2 YFSETQ. Losses at the gene ends were 4 bases for V and 5 bases for J; bases not matched to a gene: 9. The CDR3 runs to 15 residues. The DNA of the CDR3 is TGCGCCAGCAGCATGGTGGCTAGCGGGACGGAGACCCAGTACTTC. This translates into CASSMVASGTETQYF.

This clone was found many times. The genes are TRBV7-2 and TRBJ1-1; D not resolved. V gave up 8 bases and J gave up 4 bases, with 11 bases separating them. This CDR3 comprises 12 residues. Germline V CDR1 and CDR2: SGHTA, FQGNSA. The CDR3 sequence: CASDRTGTEAFF. The CDR3, as DNA: TGTGCCAGCGATCGGACTGGCACTGAAGCTTTCTTT.

The rearrangement joins TRBV19 to TRBJ1-4; the D is unclear. Germline V lookup: CDR1 LNHDA, CDR2 SQIVND (reference sequence). There are 15 residues in the CDR3. V was clipped by 1 base and J by 4 bases, with 10 bases between them. DNA of the CDR3: TGTGCCAGTAGTATAGCAGGAGGGTTTAATGAAAAACTGTTTTTT. Protein product: CASSIAGGFNEKLFF. The whole variable domain, filled in from reference TRBV19 and TRBJ1-4, reads DGGITQSPKYLFRKEGQNVTLSCEQNLNHDAMYWYRQDPGQGLRLIYYSQIVNDFQKGDIAEGYSVSREKKESFPLTVTSAQKNPTAFYLCASSIAGGFNEKLFFGSGTQLSVL.

This chain links TRBV19 with TRBJ1-1, with TRBD1 identical over 10 bases. V lost 9 bases, J lost 7 bases, and 14 bases stayed unmatched. The CDR3 runs to 15 residues. Per germline, CDR1 LNHDA and CDR2 SQIVND (reference sequence). CDR3 in amino acids: CASGGQGMGFGEAFF. In nucleotides, the CDR3 is TGTGCCAGCGGGGGACAGGGGATGGGTTTCGGTGAAGCTTTCTTT.

This clone was picked up a small number of times. The rearrangement uses TRBV5-6 and TRBJ2-3; unclear D gene. In germline, CDR1 is SGHDT, CDR2 YYEEEE. This CDR3 has 15 amino acids. V was trimmed by 0 bases and J by 2 bases, leaving 10 bases between them. This CDR3 is CASSLVGETTDTQYF. DNA for the CDR3: TGTGCCAGCAGCTTGGTGGGCGAAACCACAGATACGCAGTATTTT.

The chain is built from TRBV9 and TRBJ2-3; no definite D call. Trimming took 0 bases from V and 5 from J, leaving 16 bases between them. CDR1 and CDR2 (germline): SGDLS, YYNGEE. The CDR3 covers 16 residues. The CDR3 spells CASSVGLSRVGDTQYF. The CDR3 DNA is TGTGCCAGCAGCGTAGGCCTTAGTCGGGTAGGAGATACGCAGTATTTT.

The genes are TRBV6-6 and TRBJ1-3; D may be TRBD1 (5 bases). Trimming removed 6 bases from V and 4 bases from J, with 16 bases in between. Germline V gives CDR1 MNHNY, CDR2 SVGAGI (reference sequence). This CDR3 has 15 residues. CDR3 DNA sequence: TGTGCCAGCAGGACCTTGGGGCAGAGGGGAAACACCATATATTTT. Amino acids: CASRTLGQRGNTIYF.

The rearrangement joins TRBV7-9 to TRBJ1-4, with no clear D. V was clipped by 4 bases and J by 2 bases, with 11 bases between them. Germline assignment: CDR1 SEHNR and CDR2 FQNEAQ (reference sequence). The length of the CDR3 is 15 residues. Here the CDR3 reads CASSSTGITNEKLFF. The CDR3 bases are TGTGCCAGCAGCTCAACGGGTATTACTAATGAAAAACTGTTTTTT.

In the case of this clone: Other DNA sequences in this sample translate to the same CDR3. J is TRBJ1-2 and V is TRBV9; D gene unclear. CDR1 SGDLS and CDR2 YYNGEE come from the germline V gene. Trimming removed 0 bases at V and 1 base at J, with 4 bases between. The CDR3 is 13 residues long. Here the CDR3 reads CASSVELNYGYTF. The CDR3 region has the DNA TGTGCCAGCAGCGTAGAACTTAACTATGGCTACACCTTC. The entire variable domain, with the rest obtained from reference TRBV9 and TRBJ1-2, is as follows: DSGVTQTPKHLITATGQRVTLRCSPRSGDLSVYWYQQSLDQGLQFLIQYYNGEERAKGNILERFSAQQFPDLHSELNLSSLELGDSALYFCASSVELNYGYTFGSGTRLTVV.

V is TRBV7-8 and J is TRBJ2-1; D is possibly TRBD1 (6 bases). This CDR3 comprises 17 residues. Between the trimmed V and J ends, which lost 2 bases and 8 bases, there was a span of 22 bases. Per germline, CDR1 SGHVS and CDR2 FQNEAQ. The CDR3, as DNA: TGTGCCAGCAGCTTATACAGGGAAGGGGCTAGGGAAGATGAGCAGTTCTTC. Translation gives CASSLYREGAREDEQFF.